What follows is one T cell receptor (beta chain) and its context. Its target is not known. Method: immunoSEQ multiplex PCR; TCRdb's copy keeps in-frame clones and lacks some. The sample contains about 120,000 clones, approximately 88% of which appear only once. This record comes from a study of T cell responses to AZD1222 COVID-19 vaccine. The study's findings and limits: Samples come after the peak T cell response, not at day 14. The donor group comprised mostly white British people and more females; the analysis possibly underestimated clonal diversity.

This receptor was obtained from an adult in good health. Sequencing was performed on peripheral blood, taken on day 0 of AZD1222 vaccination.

The CDR3 loop reads CASLPTIRTEAFF. The CDR3 bases are TGTGCCAGTCTTCCGACTATCAGGACTGAAGCTTTCTTT. The chain couples TRBV19 to TRBJ1-1; D is undetermined. This CDR3 region has 13 residues. V was cut by 8 bases and J by 5 bases, with 15 bases left in between. CDR1 LNHDA and CDR2 SQIVND come from the germline V gene (reference sequence).